These T cell receptor beta chains were read from a single sample in a study of cytomegalovirus exposure and HLA in healthy donors. Using immunoSEQ multiplex PCR, the repertoire was profiled, and TCRdb retains in-frame clones only, with some absent. The data hold about 170,000 clones, with around 73% observed a single time. Material for sequencing was PBMCs. Every receptor here comes from a woman aged 18-30 years in good health and CMV-seropositive. CDR3s include the opening cysteine and the closing phenylalanine or tryptophan. The D gene is left open where the match is weak. The size field is filled for only some rows; it gives once, few, many or a size class.

size: NA
V: TRBV7-9
D: NA
J: TRBJ1-1
DNA: TGTGCCAGCAGCCCCTGGACAGCGAACACTGAAGCTTTCTTT
CDR3: CASSPWTANTEAFF

size: few
V: TRBV25-1
D: TRBD1
J: TRBJ2-7
DNA: TGTGCCAGCAGTGATTCCGACAGGGGCTCAACCTACGAGCAGTACTTC
CDR3: CASSDSDRGSTYEQYF

size: NA
V: TRBV5-1
D: TRBD1
J: TRBJ1-1
DNA: TGCGCCAGCGGACAGGGCCCAGAGAACACTGAAGCTTTCTTT
CDR3: CASGQGPENTEAFF

size: NA
V: TRBV5-1
D: NA
J: TRBJ2-5
DNA: TGCGCCAGCACCCCGGACTTCTTAGGAGAGACCCAGTACTTC
CDR3: CASTPDFLGETQYF

size: few
V: TRBV7-6
D: NA
J: TRBJ2-5
DNA: TGTGCCAGCAGCAGCGACAGGCAAGAGACCCAGTACTTC
CDR3: CASSSDRQETQYF

size: NA
V: TRBV5-6
D: TRBD1
J: TRBJ2-7
DNA: TGTGCCAGCAGCTTGGCAGGGGGCAGGTACGAGCAGTACTTC
CDR3: CASSLAGGRYEQYF

size: once
V: TRBV27
D: TRBD1
J: TRBJ2-1
DNA: TGTGCCAGCAGTCTACCGGGACAGGGGGGTAGTGAGCAGTTCTTC
CDR3: CASSLPGQGGSEQFF

size: NA
V: TRBV18
D: NA
J: TRBJ2-1
DNA: TGTGCCAGCGCGATGGGACAACAGTACAATGAGCAGTTCTTC
CDR3: CASAMGQQYNEQFF

size: once
V: TRBV4-1
D: NA
J: TRBJ2-1
DNA: TGCGCCAGCAGCCAAGTTCCCAGCGGGCTCGTCAATGAGCAGTTCTTC
CDR3: CASSQVPSGLVNEQFF

size: once
V: TRBV5-1
D: TRBD1
J: TRBJ2-7
DNA: TGCGCCAGCAGCCCCCTCGTGGGACAGCTCTACGAGCAGTACTTC
CDR3: CASSPLVGQLYEQYF

size: NA
V: TRBV9
D: TRBD1
J: TRBJ2-1
DNA: TGTGCCAGCAGCGAGTCAGGGGGCCCCTACAATGAGCAGTTCTTC
CDR3: CASSESGGPYNEQFF

size: NA
V: TRBV7-6
D: TRBD2
J: TRBJ2-1
DNA: TGTGCCAGCAGCTTATCTAGCGGGGGGGTCAATGAGCAGTTCTTC
CDR3: CASSLSSGGVNEQFF

size: once
V: TRBV11-2
D: TRBD2
J: TRBJ2-7
DNA: TGTGCCAGCAGCCAGAAAGCGGGGGATTTCTACGAGCAGTACTTC
CDR3: CASSQKAGDFYEQYF

size: NA
V: TRBV4-2
D: TRBD1
J: TRBJ2-5
DNA: TGTGCCAGCAGCCAGTTCGGGACAGGGGCTGTGGGGCAGTACTTC
CDR3: CASSQFGTGAVGQYF

size: NA
V: TRBV7-6
D: TRBD1
J: TRBJ2-7
DNA: TGTGCCAGCAGCTTAGGACAGGGAGCTCCGTACGAGCAGTACTTC
CDR3: CASSLGQGAPYEQYF

size: few
V: TRBV5-8
D: TRBD2
J: TRBJ2-3
DNA: TGTGCCAGCAGCTTGGGACTAGCGGGGGCCGATACGCAGTATTTT
CDR3: CASSLGLAGADTQYF

size: NA
V: TRBV4-3
D: NA
J: TRBJ2-3
DNA: TGCGCCAGCAGCCAAGAGGGGCAGGGGAGAGATACGCAGTATTTT
CDR3: CASSQEGQGRDTQYF

size: NA
V: TRBV6-5
D: TRBD1
J: TRBJ1-5
DNA: TGTGCCAGCAGGATCCGGGACAGGGGTGATCAGCCCCAGCATTTT
CDR3: CASRIRDRGDQPQHF

size: NA
V: TRBV27
D: TRBD2
J: TRBJ2-2
DNA: TGTGCCAGCAGTTTGCCCGGGGGGGCCGGCGGGGAGCTGTTTTTT
CDR3: CASSLPGGAGGELFF

size: NA
V: TRBV19
D: NA
J: TRBJ1-1
DNA: TGTGCCAGTCAGGGTGAGGACACTGAAGCTTTCTTT
CDR3: CASQGEDTEAFF

size: NA
V: TRBV6-5
D: NA
J: TRBJ1-3
DNA: TGTGCCAGCAGGCTTGACGGGAGCTCTGGAAACACCATATATTTT
CDR3: CASRLDGSSGNTIYF

size: NA
V: TRBV11-2
D: TRBD2
J: TRBJ2-7
DNA: TGTGCCAGCAGCTTAGAGGGGGGGGAGTACGAGCAGTACTTC
CDR3: CASSLEGGEYEQYF

size: once
V: TRBV7-9
D: TRBD1
J: TRBJ2-2
DNA: TGTTCCAGCAGCCCAGGACAGGAGAACACCGGGGAGCTGTTTTTT
CDR3: CSSSPGQENTGELFF

size: NA
V: TRBV11-2
D: NA
J: TRBJ1-4
DNA: TGTGCCAGCAGCTTAGAGGGTAGGGGTACGTCTAATGAAAAACTGTTTTTT
CDR3: CASSLEGRGTSNEKLFF

size: NA
V: TRBV7-9
D: TRBD1
J: TRBJ2-7
DNA: TGTGCCAGCAGCTCGATGGGACAGGAATACGAGCAGTACTTC
CDR3: CASSSMGQEYEQYF

size: NA
V: TRBV27
D: TRBD1
J: TRBJ2-7
DNA: TGTGCCAGCGGGACACGGGGACAGGGGGACGAGCAGTACTTC
CDR3: CASGTRGQGDEQYF

size: NA
V: TRBV5-5
D: NA
J: TRBJ1-2
DNA: TGTGCCAGCGCCGGGGGGGGGACGAAAAACTATGGCTACACCTTC
CDR3: CASAGGGTKNYGYTF

size: NA
V: TRBV4-3
D: NA
J: TRBJ2-3
DNA: TGCGCCAGCAGCCAAGATGGGAGGTCCTCCACAGATACGCAGTATTTT
CDR3: CASSQDGRSSTDTQYF

size: NA
V: TRBV5-5
D: TRBD1
J: TRBJ1-2
DNA: TGTGCCAGCAGCTTGGAGGGACAGGGGAGTGGCTACACCTTC
CDR3: CASSLEGQGSGYTF

size: NA
V: TRBV18
D: TRBD2
J: TRBJ2-3
DNA: TGTGCCAGCTCGTTTATAGCGGGGACTAGCACAGATACGCAGTATTTT
CDR3: CASSFIAGTSTDTQYF

size: NA
V: TRBV5-4
D: TRBD2
J: TRBJ2-5
DNA: TGTGCCAGCAGCCGACTAGCGGGGGGGAAGTCGGAGACCCAGTACTTC
CDR3: CASSRLAGGKSETQYF

size: few
V: TRBV7-9
D: TRBD2
J: TRBJ2-1
DNA: TGTGCCAGCAGCTTTCGGACTAGCGGGGGGAATGAGCAGTTCTTC
CDR3: CASSFRTSGGNEQFF

size: once
V: TRBV15
D: TRBD1
J: TRBJ1-2
DNA: TGTGCCACCAGCAGAGGACAGGGGGCGCTTGGCTACACCTTC
CDR3: CATSRGQGALGYTF

size: NA
V: TRBV2
D: NA
J: TRBJ2-2
DNA: TGTGCCAGCGCCCCAGCCGGGGGCGGGGGGAACACCGGGGAGCTGTTTTTT
CDR3: CASAPAGGGGNTGELFF

size: NA
V: TRBV7-8
D: TRBD1
J: TRBJ1-2
DNA: TGTGCCAGCAGCACCGGACAGGGACTCTACACCTTC
CDR3: CASSTGQGLYTF

size: NA
V: TRBV5-4
D: NA
J: TRBJ1-1
DNA: TGTGCCAGCAGCTTGGTTGGTGGGGCGGCTAACACTGAAGCTTTCTTT
CDR3: CASSLVGGAANTEAFF

size: NA
V: TRBV19
D: NA
J: TRBJ2-5
DNA: TGTGCCAGTAGTATCACCTCAGGGGTGGCTCAGGACTTC
CDR3: CASSITSGVAQDF

size: NA
V: TRBV14
D: NA
J: TRBJ1-4
DNA: TGTGCCAGCAGCCGTTCGGGACTGTACGTTCCGGAACTGTTTTTT
CDR3: CASSRSGLYVPELFF

size: NA
V: TRBV6-6
D: NA
J: TRBJ1-3
DNA: TGTGCCAGCAGTTACTCGTCGGGGGTTGGAAGCACCATATATTTT
CDR3: CASSYSSGVGSTIYF

size: NA
V: TRBV7-9
D: TRBD1
J: TRBJ2-7
DNA: TGTGCCAGCAGCTTAGACAGGGGCGAGCAGTACTTC
CDR3: CASSLDRGEQYF

size: once
V: TRBV4-3
D: TRBD1
J: TRBJ1-5
DNA: TGCGCCAGCAGCCCCGGATACAGGGGAAATCAGCCCCAGCATTTT
CDR3: CASSPGYRGNQPQHF

size: once
V: TRBV2
D: NA
J: TRBJ1-5
DNA: TGTGCCAGCAGGACAGGAACAGGTCAGCCCCAGCATTTT
CDR3: CASRTGTGQPQHF

size: NA
V: TRBV7-2
D: NA
J: TRBJ2-7
DNA: TGTGCCAGCAGCTCATCCTCTAGCGCTCTGAACTACGAGCAGTACTTC
CDR3: CASSSSSSALNYEQYF

size: NA
V: TRBV4-3
D: NA
J: TRBJ2-7
DNA: TGCGCCAGCAGCCAAGATGGTCAGGGAACATATGAGCAGTACTTC
CDR3: CASSQDGQGTYEQYF

size: NA
V: TRBV6-1
D: NA
J: TRBJ2-2
DNA: TGTGCCAGCAGTGCAACAGCGAACACCGGGGAGCTGTTTTTT
CDR3: CASSATANTGELFF

size: NA
V: TRBV19
D: TRBD2
J: TRBJ2-7
DNA: TGTGCCACGAAGCAGCGGGACTCATTATCCTACGAGCAGTACTTC
CDR3: CATKQRDSLSYEQYF

size: NA
V: TRBV5-4
D: NA
J: TRBJ2-1
DNA: TGTGCCAGCAGCGAAGACGCGGGGCCTTCCTACAATGAGCAGTTCTTC
CDR3: CASSEDAGPSYNEQFF

size: NA
V: TRBV29-1
D: NA
J: TRBJ2-3
DNA: TGCAGCGTTGAAGACTCCTTGGATACGCAGTATTTT
CDR3: CSVEDSLDTQYF

size: NA
V: TRBV13
D: NA
J: TRBJ2-1
DNA: TGTGCCAGCGGGACTCGGGGTTTGGGGGATGAGCAGTTCTTC
CDR3: CASGTRGLGDEQFF

size: NA
V: TRBV5-4
D: NA
J: TRBJ1-1
DNA: TGTGCCAGCAGCCAGGGGAACACTGAAGCTTTCTTT
CDR3: CASSQGNTEAFF

size: NA
V: TRBV6-5
D: NA
J: TRBJ1-4
DNA: TGTGCCAGCAGTTTTTTTTCGGGGGAAAAACTGTTTTTT
CDR3: CASSFFSGEKLFF

size: NA
V: TRBV29-1
D: NA
J: TRBJ2-7
DNA: TGCAGCGTTGAGGGGGCAGTCTCCTACGAGCAGTACTTC
CDR3: CSVEGAVSYEQYF

size: NA
V: TRBV28
D: NA
J: TRBJ2-6
DNA: TGTGCCAGCAGTCTGGTACAGGAATCTGGGGCCAACGTCCTGACTTTC
CDR3: CASSLVQESGANVLTF

size: NA
V: TRBV5-6
D: NA
J: TRBJ2-3
DNA: TGTGCCAGCAGCCTGACGGGTTTTACCGGAGATACGCAGTATTTT
CDR3: CASSLTGFTGDTQYF